This T cell receptor beta chain stems from a study of blood T cell repertoires in COVID-19. During active infection, Seattle patients enrolled and were then monitored through disease. The length of the CDR3 is 14 residues. The germline V gene encodes CDR1 MDHEN and CDR2 SYDVKM. Trimming removed 7 bases at V and 6 bases at J, with 15 bases between. The repertoire was sequenced with immunoSEQ multiplex PCR; TCRdb's copy has only in-frame clones and lacks some. The data show about 52,000 clones, over 65% seen once. The sequence was collected from an elderly man with COVID-19, enrolled during active disease. The sequenced material came from peripheral blood. V is TRBV28 and J is TRBJ1-4; TRBD1 is a possible D gene (6 bases). The CDR3 DNA is TGTGCCAGCATGGTCCCGGGACAAGATGAAAAACTGTTTTTT. This gives the protein CASMVPGQDEKLFF.